The 10 T cell receptor beta chains below were found in one sample sequenced in a study of technical replicates of blood from several donors. Clones were read by immunoSEQ multiplex PCR, and TCRdb kept only the in-frame ones, dropping some. The profile shows about 61,000 clones, more than 95% of them singletons. The sequenced sample was T cells isolated from PBMCs. The receptors come from a human donor in good health.

This chain joins TRBV18 and TRBJ1-3, with D uncertain. The V end was cut by 1 base, the J end by 8 bases, with 12 bases between. Germline V CDR1 and CDR2: KGHSH, LQKENI. The CDR3 consists of 14 residues. The CDR3, as DNA: TGTGCCAGCTCACCACTGAGTGCTTTAGACACCATATATTTT. Translating gives CASSPLSALDTIYF.

The genes are TRBV27 and TRBJ2-7, with D perhaps matching TRBD1 (5 bases). The germline gives CDR1 MNHEY, CDR2 SMNVEV (reference sequence). Trimming took off 0 bases at V and 0 bases at J, with 12 bases between the two ends. The CDR3 sequence is 16 residues long. CDR3 DNA sequence: TGTGCCAGCAGTTTATCGACAGCAACGAGCTCCTACGAGCAGTACTTC. It translates to CASSLSTATSSYEQYF.

The chain combines TRBV5-1 with TRBJ2-7; D is undetermined. Trimming took 3 bases from V and 4 from J, leaving 11 bases between them. The germline gives CDR1 SGHRS, CDR2 YFSETQ. The CDR3 loop spans 13 amino acids. CDR3: CASSSNSVYEQYF. The CDR3 bases are TGCGCCAGCAGCTCAAACAGTGTTTACGAGCAGTACTTC.

This sequence joins TRBV10-3 and TRBJ2-1, with D possibly matching TRBD2 (7 bases). Germline V gene data show CDR1 as ENHRY and CDR2 as SYGVKD. The CDR3 sequence is 14 residues long. Trimming removed 2 bases at V and 4 bases at J, with 9 bases between. In nucleotides, the CDR3 is TGTGCCATCAGTGAGAAGGGGGGGTACAATGAGCAGTTCTTC. Translated, it gives CAISEKGGYNEQFF.

The chain is built from TRBV6-6 and TRBJ2-7; weak D call: TRBD1 (6 bases). The germline V gene has CDR1 MNHNY and CDR2 SVGAGI (reference sequence). This CDR3 spans 12 amino acids. V lost 4 bases, J lost 6 bases, and 10 bases lay in between. The CDR3 bases are TGTGCCAGCAGTTCCACAGGGAGCGAGCAGTACTTC. Amino acid sequence: CASSSTGSEQYF.

This clone was recorded only once. The V call is TRBV25-1, the J call TRBJ1-1; possible D gene TRBD1, 5 bases. The CDR3 is 14 amino acids. Trimming removed 3 bases from V and 1 base from J, with 9 bases in between. CDR1 MGHDK and CDR2 SYGVNS come from the germline V gene. CDR3 in amino acids: CASSDNQGNTEAFF. CDR3 DNA: TGTGCCAGCAGTGACAATCAGGGGAACACTGAAGCTTTCTTT.

This clone is a singleton in its sample. The rearrangement links TRBV10-3 to TRBJ2-7, with 9 positions matching TRBD1. J gave up 5 bases and V 5 bases, and 7 bases lay outside the gene matches. From germline, CDR1 is ENHRY and CDR2 SYGVKD. CDR3 length: 14 residues. CDR3 loop: CAISIGQGFNEQYF. CDR3 sequence (DNA): TGTGCCATCAGTATAGGACAGGGGTTCAACGAGCAGTACTTC.

The chain employs TRBV27 and TRBJ1-1; TRBD1 aligns across 9 bases. Trimming took 3 bases from V and 5 from J; bases not matched to a gene: 7. This CDR3 contains 15 residues. Looked up from germline, CDR1 is MNHEY and CDR2 is SMNVEV (reference sequence). CDR3 protein: CASSLVPTGGTEAFF. In nucleotides, the CDR3 is TGTGCCAGCAGTTTGGTCCCGACAGGGGGTACTGAAGCTTTCTTT.

This sequence joins TRBV4-2 and TRBJ2-7; 9 bases align to TRBD2. Looked up from germline, CDR1 is LGHNA and CDR2 is YNFKEQ. Unmatched junction bases numbered 12, after V lost 2 bases and J lost 4 bases. CDR3 size: 17 residues. The CDR3 region is CASSQLPRASGEYEQYF. As DNA, the CDR3 is TGTGCCAGCAGCCAACTCCCGCGGGCTAGCGGGGAATACGAGCAGTACTTC.

J is TRBJ1-2 and V is TRBV27; TRBD1 is a possible D gene (5 bases). Trimming removed 2 bases at V and 1 base at J, with 11 bases between. The CDR3 totals 15 residues. CDR1 and CDR2 from the germline V gene are MNHEY and SMNVEV (reference sequence). The DNA for the CDR3 is TGTGCCAGCAGTTTAGCAGGGTGGGTTAACTATGGCTACACCTTC. Its translation: CASSLAGWVNYGYTF.